Below, 27 T cell receptor beta chains from the same sample are listed, as sequenced in a study of blood T cell repertoires in COVID-19 (TCRdb year 2020). The library was obtained by the immunoSEQ multiplex PCR assay. TCRdb's version of the immuneACCESS table is confined to in-frame rearrangements and falls short of the full clone set. An unresolved V gene accounts for under half of the shortfall where checked; the remainder is of unknown origin. This sample comprises roughly 180,000 clones, around 84% of them detected only once. The ten largest make up over 5% of the sample. Sequencing was performed on peripheral blood. The receptors were gathered from a woman in her forties or fifties with COVID-19, enrolled during active disease.

The V call is TRBV6-5, the J call TRBJ1-6; D perhaps matches TRBD1 (6 bases). The CDR3 has 16 amino acids. Germline V gene lookup returns CDR1 MNHEY and CDR2 SVGAGI. V was pared by 2 bases and J by 6 bases, with 14 bases between. The CDR3 loop reads CASSYTQGLSNSPLHF. CDR3 nucleotide sequence: TGTGCCAGCAGTTACACACAGGGATTATCTAATTCACCCCTCCACTTT.

This chain joins TRBV9 and TRBJ1-1; a possible D gene is TRBD1 (5 bases). Germline V CDR1 and CDR2: SGDLS, YYNGEE. This CDR3 has 14 residues. Trimming stripped 3 bases from V and 2 bases from J, with 11 bases between. CDR3 nucleotide sequence: TGTGCCAGCAGCGACCCCAGGGCTAACACTGAAGCTTTCTTT. This translates into CASSDPRANTEAFF.

V is TRBV24-1 and J is TRBJ1-2; TRBD1 matches at 8 bases. Germline V gene sequence: CDR1 KGHDR, CDR2 SFDVKD. V shed 6 bases and J 6 bases; nucleotides not matched to a gene: 5. The CDR3 has 13 amino acids. The CDR3 is CATSHGQGNGYTF. CDR3 DNA sequence: TGTGCCACCAGTCACGGACAGGGCAATGGCTACACCTTC.

This clone appeared a few times. The genes are TRBV10-3 and TRBJ1-5, with TRBD1 identical over 7 bases. After removal of 0 bases from V and 2 bases from J, the junction contained 4 bases not matched to a gene. The germline CDR1 and CDR2 sequences are ENHRY and SYGVKD. The CDR3 length is 16 residues. In DNA, the CDR3 is TGTGCCATCAGTGAGTCTAACAGGGGCGGCAATCAGCCCCAGCATTTT. This gives the protein CAISESNRGGNQPQHF.

This chain connects TRBV3-1 (or the pseudogene TRBV3-2) to TRBJ2-5; 8 bases fit TRBD1. The CDR3 totals 17 residues. V dropped 1 base and J dropped 2; count of bases not matched to a gene: 9. Germline CDR1 reads LGHDT; CDR2 reads YNNKEL (reference sequence). CDR3 sequence reads: CASSQGLGTGIQETQYF. In DNA form, the CDR3 reads TGTGCCAGCAGCCAAGGTCTCGGGACAGGAATTCAAGAGACCCAGTACTTC.

The CDR3: CASSLGGTLYEQYF. DNA for the CDR3: TGCGCCAGCAGCTTGGGGGGGACACTGTACGAGCAGTACTTC. The chain recombines TRBV5-1 with TRBJ2-7; tentative D call: TRBD1 (6 bases). V was clipped by 0 bases and J by 4 bases, with 11 bases between them. The germline V gene encodes CDR1 SGHRS and CDR2 YFSETQ. The CDR3 has 14 amino acids.

The chain is built from TRBV5-8 and TRBJ2-7; 11 nucleotides agree with TRBD1. Germline-derived CDR1 and CDR2 are SGHTS and YDEGEE. This CDR3 spans 14 amino acids. J gave up 3 bases and V 5 bases, and 4 bases lay outside the gene matches. The CDR3 DNA sequence: TGTGCCAGCAGATCCGGGACAGGGGGCTACGAGCAGTACTTC. Residues: CASRSGTGGYEQYF.

This chain connects TRBV20-1 to TRBJ2-1, with 8 nucleotides matching TRBD2. J was trimmed by 2 bases and V by 3 bases; bases with no gene match: 3. Germline assignment: CDR1 DFQATT and CDR2 SNEGSKA (reference sequence). The CDR3 covers 14 residues. CDR3 DNA: TGCAGTGCTAGTACGGGGGGGCCCTACAATGAGCAGTTCTTC. It is translated as CSASTGGPYNEQFF.

This clone was observed a few times. This rearrangement joins TRBV5-8 to TRBJ1-5, with 9 bases aligning to TRBD1. Germline loops: CDR1 SGHTS, CDR2 YDEGEE. V lost 4 bases and J lost 5; bases outside the gene matches: 10. The CDR3 sequence is 16 residues long. The CDR3 region is CASSTPGQGSDQPQHF. The DNA of the CDR3 is TGTGCCAGCAGCACACCGGGACAGGGCTCGGATCAGCCCCAGCATTTT.

The rearrangement uses TRBV4-1 and TRBJ2-5; D gene unclear. V shed 0 bases and J shed 7 bases, with 15 bases lying between them. CDR1 and CDR2 from the germline V gene are MGHRA and YSYEKL. This CDR3 has 15 residues. CDR3 sequence reads: CASSQDGALPGTQYF. In DNA form, the CDR3 reads TGCGCCAGCAGCCAAGATGGAGCGCTACCGGGGACCCAGTACTTC.

The CDR3 region has the DNA TGTGCCAGCTCACTCCAAGATACGCAGTATTTT. The encoded protein is CASSLQDTQYF. V usage is TRBV18 and J usage is TRBJ2-3; no reliable D call. V shed 4 bases and J shed 5 bases, with 4 bases lying between them. The CDR3 has 11 residues. CDR1 KGHSH and CDR2 LQKENI come from the germline V gene. Together with reference TRBV18 and TRBJ2-3, the CDR3 gives the full variable domain: NAGVMQNPRHLVRRRGQEARLRCSPMKGHSHVYWYRQLPEEGLKFMVYLQKENIIDESGMPKERFSAEFPKEGPSILRIQQVVRGDSAAYFCASSLQDTQYFGPGTRLTVL.

This rearrangement joins TRBV4-1 to TRBJ1-1, with a possible D match to TRBD1 (5 bases). CDR1 and CDR2 from the germline V gene are MGHRA and YSYEKL. This CDR3 has 15 amino acids. V lost 0 bases to trimming and J lost 1 base, with 9 bases between them. Here the CDR3 reads CASSQDTGPNTEAFF. The CDR3, as DNA: TGCGCCAGCAGCCAAGATACAGGACCGAACACTGAAGCTTTCTTT.

The chain couples TRBV4-3 to TRBJ1-4; TRBD1 is a possible D gene (5 bases). CDR1 LGHNA and CDR2 YSLEER come from the germline V gene. Trimming pared 0 bases from V and 7 bases from J, leaving 15 bases between. CDR3 size: 16 residues. DNA for the CDR3: TGCGCCAGCAGCCAAGATCTTGGGGCGTCAGCTGAAAAACTGTTTTTT. It translates to CASSQDLGASAEKLFF.

This chain uses TRBV5-1 with TRBJ2-1, with D tentatively TRBD1 (6 bases). Germline lookup yields CDR1 SGHRS and CDR2 YFSETQ. This CDR3 contains 14 residues. Trimming pared 0 bases from V and 6 bases from J, leaving 10 bases between. CDR3 loop: CASSLAMTGNEQFF. The CDR3 DNA sequence: TGCGCCAGCAGCTTGGCCATGACAGGCAATGAGCAGTTCTTC.

This chain links TRBV5-1 with TRBJ2-7; 11 bases fit TRBD2. Germline CDR1 SGHRS, CDR2 YFSETQ. Trimming cost V 0 bases and J 3 bases; bases outside gene matches: 2. CDR3 length: 15 amino acids. The CDR3 region is CASSLGLAGGYEQYF. The CDR3 DNA reads TGCGCCAGCAGCTTGGGGCTAGCGGGGGGCTACGAGCAGTACTTC.

The chain has TRBV19 and TRBJ2-7, with 8 bases aligning to TRBD2. The CDR3 extends over 15 amino acids. Germline loops: CDR1 LNHDA, CDR2 SQIVND (reference sequence). Trimming removed 3 bases from V and 4 bases from J; junction bases left unmatched: 8. CDR3 amino acids: CASSMSGGLGYEQYF. CDR3 bases: TGTGCCAGTAGTATGAGCGGGGGACTCGGGTACGAGCAGTACTTC.

The gene calls are TRBV15 and TRBJ1-5, with 8 nucleotides matching TRBD1. Germline V lookup: CDR1 LNHNV, CDR2 YYDKDF (reference sequence). CDR3 size: 16 residues. The V gene end was trimmed by 4 bases and the J gene end by 5 bases; junction bases not matched to a gene: 10. CDR3 loop: CATSTRQGRVDQPQHF. CDR3 nucleotides: TGTGCCACCAGCACAAGACAGGGGCGGGTTGATCAGCCCCAGCATTTT.

The J gene is TRBJ1-5, the V gene TRBV12-3 or TRBV12-4; D is unresolved. V was clipped by 3 bases and J by 4 bases, with 7 bases between them. The CDR3 has 13 residues. The CDR3 bases are TGTGCCAGCAGTTTTCGCGTTAATCAGCCCCAGCATTTT. Translating it yields CASSFRVNQPQHF.

The CDR3 is CASIERGGQNTGELFF. In nucleotides, the CDR3 is TGTGCCAGCATCGAACGGGGGGGCCAAAACACCGGGGAGCTGTTTTTT. The chain is built from TRBV28 and TRBJ2-2; 8 bases align to TRBD2. V shed 7 bases, J shed 2 bases, and the junction held 9 bases outside the gene matches. The germline V gene encodes CDR1 MDHEN and CDR2 SYDVKM. The CDR3 totals 16 residues.

The CDR3 region has the DNA TGTGCCAGCTCACCAACTTGGGACAGGAACAATGAGCAGTTCTTC. This sequence encodes CASSPTWDRNNEQFF. The V call is TRBV18, the J call TRBJ2-1, with 8 bases lining up with TRBD1. The CDR3 loop spans 15 amino acids. V shed 2 bases, J shed 5 bases, and the junction held 5 bases outside the gene matches. Per germline, CDR1 KGHSH and CDR2 LQKENI.

This clone was observed a single time. The chain carries TRBV6-5 and TRBJ1-5, with 7 nucleotides matching TRBD1. V lost 5 bases, J lost 1 base, and 5 bases stayed unmatched. The germline V gene encodes CDR1 MNHEY and CDR2 SVGAGI. The length of the CDR3 is 15 residues. CDR3 region: CASSMGQTSNQPQHF. The CDR3 DNA is TGTGCCAGCAGTATGGGACAGACCAGCAATCAGCCCCAGCATTTT.

The chain carries TRBV6-5 and TRBJ2-1; D gene ambiguous. The ends were cut back, 7 bases at V and 3 bases at J, with 10 bases in the middle. The CDR3 sequence is 13 residues long. Germline lookup yields CDR1 MNHEY and CDR2 SVGAGI. Here the CDR3 reads CASTPAVYNEQFF. DNA of the CDR3: TGTGCCAGCACCCCGGCGGTCTACAATGAGCAGTTCTTC.

The chain recombines TRBV7-9 with TRBJ2-2; TRBD1 aligns across 12 bases. V was clipped by 9 bases and J by 7 bases; unmatched bases: 6. The CDR3 loop spans 14 amino acids. Looked up from germline, CDR1 is SEHNR and CDR2 is FQNEAQ (reference sequence). CDR3: CARSGTGGHGELFF. The CDR3 coding sequence is TGTGCCAGGTCCGGGACAGGGGGCCACGGGGAGCTGTTTTTT.

This CDR3 reads CASSLIDRMNTEAFF. The CDR3 DNA follows: TGTGCCAGCAGCCTCATAGACAGGATGAACACTGAAGCTTTCTTT. The J gene is TRBJ1-1, the V gene TRBV3-1 (or the pseudogene TRBV3-2), with a possible D match to TRBD1 (6 bases). Germline values: CDR1 LGHDT, CDR2 YNNKEL (reference sequence). The CDR3 runs 15 residues. V was clipped by 4 bases and J by 0 bases, with 12 bases between them.

This clone was seen once. The rearrangement uses TRBV21-1 and TRBJ1-6. TRBV21-1 is described as a pseudogene. This CDR3 spans 14 amino acids. In DNA, the CDR3 is TGTGCCAGCAGCATTACGAGCCGAGCTTCACCCCTCCACTTT. Translated: CASSITSRASPLHF.

V gene TRBV28 combines with J gene TRBJ1-1, with D tentatively TRBD1 (5 bases). CDR3 length: 12 residues. V lost 8 bases and J 5 bases, leaving 12 bases between the germline ends. Germline CDR1 MDHEN, CDR2 SYDVKM. The CDR3 loop reads CASAAGETEAFF. CDR3 in DNA: TGTGCCAGCGCCGCGGGGGAAACTGAAGCTTTCTTT.

The V call is TRBV9, the J call TRBJ2-1, with 13 bases aligning to TRBD2. CDR1 is SGDLS and CDR2 is YYNGEE in the germline V gene. CDR3 length: 15 amino acids. J lost 8 bases, V lost 5 bases, and 7 bases had no gene match. The CDR3 nucleotides are TGTGCCAGCAGTCAGGGACTAGCGGGGCTCGATGAGCAGTTCTTC. Protein product: CASSQGLAGLDEQFF.